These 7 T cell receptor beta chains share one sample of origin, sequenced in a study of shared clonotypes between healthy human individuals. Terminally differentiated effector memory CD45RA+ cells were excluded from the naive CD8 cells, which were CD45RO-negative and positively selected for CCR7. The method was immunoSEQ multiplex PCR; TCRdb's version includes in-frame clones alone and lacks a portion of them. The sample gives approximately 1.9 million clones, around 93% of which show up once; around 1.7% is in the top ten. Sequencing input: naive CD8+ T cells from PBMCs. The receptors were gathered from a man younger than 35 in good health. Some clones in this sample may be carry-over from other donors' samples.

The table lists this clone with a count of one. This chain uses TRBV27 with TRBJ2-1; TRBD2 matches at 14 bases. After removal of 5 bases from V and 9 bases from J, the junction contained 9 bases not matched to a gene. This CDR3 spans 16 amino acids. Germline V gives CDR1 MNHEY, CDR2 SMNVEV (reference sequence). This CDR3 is CASSPPGLAGAGEQFF. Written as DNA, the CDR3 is TGTGCCAGCAGTCCCCCGGGACTAGCGGGAGCCGGTGAGCAGTTCTTC.

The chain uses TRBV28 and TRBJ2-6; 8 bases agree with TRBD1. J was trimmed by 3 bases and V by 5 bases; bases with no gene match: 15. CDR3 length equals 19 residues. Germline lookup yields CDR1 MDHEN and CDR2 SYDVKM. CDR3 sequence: CASSDLFSGGAHGANVLTF. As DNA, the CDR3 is TGTGCCAGCAGTGACCTTTTTTCAGGGGGCGCACATGGGGCCAACGTCCTGACTTTC.

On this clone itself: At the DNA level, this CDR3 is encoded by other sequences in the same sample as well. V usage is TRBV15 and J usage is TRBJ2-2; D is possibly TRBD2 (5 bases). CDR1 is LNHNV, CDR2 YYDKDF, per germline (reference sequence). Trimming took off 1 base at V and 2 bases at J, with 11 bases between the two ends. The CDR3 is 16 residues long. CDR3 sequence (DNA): TGTGCCACCAGCAGAGCTCGCGGGCTTAACACCGGGGAGCTGTTTTTT. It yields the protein CATSRARGLNTGELFF. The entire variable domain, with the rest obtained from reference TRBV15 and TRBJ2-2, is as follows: DAMVIQNPRYQVTQFGKPVTLSCSQTLNHNVMYWYQQKSSQAPKLLFHYYDKDFNNEADTPDNFQSRRPNTSFCFLDIRSPGLGDTAMYLCATSRARGLNTGELFFGEGSRLTVL.

DNA for the CDR3: TGTGCCAGCAGGGGTGGGGTAGGGTCCGGCCAAGAGACCCAGTACTTC. Its translation is CASRGGVGSGQETQYF. The chain has TRBV7-9 and TRBJ2-5; D gene uncertain. Trimming shortened V by 6 bases and J by 1 base, and 18 bases separated the two germline ends. There are 16 residues in the CDR3. The germline CDR1 and CDR2 sequences are SEHNR and FQNEAQ (reference sequence).

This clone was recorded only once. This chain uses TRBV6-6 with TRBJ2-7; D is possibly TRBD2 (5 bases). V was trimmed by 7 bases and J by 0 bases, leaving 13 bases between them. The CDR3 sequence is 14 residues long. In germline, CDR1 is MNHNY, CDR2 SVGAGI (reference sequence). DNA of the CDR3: TGTGCCAGCACCTCCGCGGGTGACTCCTACGAGCAGTACTTC. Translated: CASTSAGDSYEQYF.

CDR3 loop: CASSLSSGSGIFYEQYF. CDR3 coding DNA: TGTGCCAGCAGTTTATCCTCGGGTAGCGGGATCTTCTACGAGCAGTACTTC. The rearrangement links TRBV27 to TRBJ2-7, with 8 bases fitting TRBD2. This CDR3 has 17 amino acids. CDR1 and CDR2 from the germline V gene are MNHEY and SMNVEV (reference sequence). The V gene end was trimmed by 0 bases and the J gene end by 3 bases; junction bases not matched to a gene: 10.

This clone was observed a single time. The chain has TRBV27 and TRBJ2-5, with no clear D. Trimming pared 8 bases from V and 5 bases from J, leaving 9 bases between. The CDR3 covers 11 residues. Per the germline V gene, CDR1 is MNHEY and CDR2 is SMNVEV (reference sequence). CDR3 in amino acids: CASGDGETQYF. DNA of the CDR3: TGTGCCAGCGGGGATGGTGAGACCCAGTACTTC.